This T cell receptor (beta chain) was obtained from a study of cytomegalovirus exposure and HLA in healthy donors (dated by TCRdb to 2017 to 2019). Background on the whole study: An earlier analysis of approximately 600 of the donors reported more than 250 Gb of sequence data and approximately 110 million unique TCR beta sequences from 150 million to 200 million T cells. The number of donors typed differed by locus, with 629-630 for A, B, C, DRB1 and DQB1, roughly 550 for DQA1, over 600 for DPA1, and over 400 for DPB1. Genome-wide SNP genotypes for about 65% of the roughly 700 donors were used in a later genetic analysis, which treated that subset as a discovery cohort. About 300 gigabases of sequencing data and approximately 93 million unique TCR sequences were included in an early release covering about 600 HLA-typed donors. A later analysis re-examined previously published TCR beta repertoires from about 700 donors and added high-resolution HLA genotyping to investigate patterns of TCR occurrence. Alongside the repertoire data, information on donor age, sex, ethnicity and CMV serostatus was compiled. High-throughput TCR immunosequencing, statistical association of individual TCRs with disease status, and machine learning were combined to predict cytomegalovirus infection status. The study was designed to test whether signatures of past pathogen exposure could be identified by cataloging public T cell receptors. HLA typing covered class I and class II loci at four-digit resolution. All discovery cohort repertoires had been generated on a single sequencing platform. Across some 400 genotyped donors of the cohort, an average of about 220,000 unique TCR beta nucleotide sequences per donor were sequenced, and roughly 20% of those sequences were non-productive. Roughly 5 DR-DQ haplotypes were treated as single units for association and clustering because of strong linkage in the cohort. An earlier analysis of about 620 of the donors applied high-throughput TCR beta sequencing to assess whether each TCR beta V gene segment acted as functional or pseudogenic. The T cell repertoires of some 670 subjects were profiled by immunosequencing and related to cytomegalovirus serostatus. Along with the roughly 610-subject first cohort, a separate validation cohort of over a hundred different subjects was used. Of the roughly 400 genotyped donors, about 80% fell in the genetic ancestry cluster associated with self-reported Caucasian donors. In the later analysis, no new phenotypic data were used to find candidate immune exposures; instead, reliance was placed on TCR beta sequences and their occurrence across donors. Here is what the overall study found, with its caveats: According to a later analysis, most CMV-associated TCR beta chains appeared to be HLA-restricted, and the HLA associations seemed to be driven largely by CMV exposure. When HLA alleles, especially DR and DQ, strongly co-occurred, TCR associations were difficult to assign to individual alleles. A further reported finding was that TCR beta sequences accurately predicted the HLA-A and HLA-B alleles for most subjects in the first cohort. According to a later analysis, TCR association rates differed among HLA loci, with DRB1 alleles showing the most associated TCRs and HLA-C alleles showing the fewest. Correlated functional status among segregating V segments might reflect linkage disequilibrium, but an unknown experimental factor could not be ruled out. The earlier analysis of approximately 540 of the donors excluded 15 to 20 rarely observed V segments, including chromosome 9 orphons, because counts were too low. A group of highly shared sequence variants was considered likely to be a technical artifact of the sequencing pipeline. The 87-base-pair reads could not distinguish some IMGT-functional V segments, including TRBV6-2 and TRBV6-3, so those segments were excluded. In vitro tests confirmed that a few of the cytomegalovirus-associated TCR beta chains recognize cytomegalovirus antigens. CMV serostatus was the only immune exposure information available for the cohort. The classifier was reported to diagnose cytomegalovirus status with high specificity and sensitivity in both the original and validation cohorts. Specific HLA alleles were associated with 15,000 to 20,000 TCR beta sequences at a false discovery rate of 0.05 in a later analysis. A later analysis reported that several top co-occurrence clusters appeared linked to parvovirus B19, influenza, CMV and Epstein-Barr virus. In a later genetic analysis, a missense DCLRE1C variant was associated with V-gene and J-gene trimming of TCR beta chains, and the association was replicated in an independent cohort. Broadly in line with IMGT annotations, most TCR beta V segments showed up in productive rearrangements about 90% or about 30% of the time in an earlier analysis of 450 to 600 of the donors. Roughly uniform sequencing depth across donors was assumed in presence/absence analyses, although this assumption may not hold. According to a later genetic analysis, donors in an Asian-associated ancestry cluster had fewer N-insertions in productive TCRs than the roughly 700-donor mean. In this cohort, only TCR beta chains were sequenced, and detectable features were limited by the absence of alpha or paired-chain data. A total of fewer than 200 TCR beta chains were listed by the study as associated with cytomegalovirus. Because HLA typing was missing for some donors at each locus, association tests included only the typed subset. Compared with equally common non-associated chains, HLA-associated TCR beta chains in a later analysis were more clonally expanded and had lower generation probabilities. The authors suggested that the approach could potentially be extended to other disease states and immunological phenotypes. While some public TCRs were present in many individuals, most TCR sequences turned up only very rarely across donors.

The cohort consisted of hundreds of healthy bone marrow donors. Cohort members were all nominally healthy when sampled, although unrecorded immune exposures were likely present. The donor tested CMV seropositive, placing the donor among the approximately 310 seropositive members of the cohort. Every donor gave a peripheral blood sample, and the peripheral blood mononuclear cells from that sample were used for TCR beta sequencing. The Qiagen DNeasy Blood Extraction Kit was used to extract genomic DNA from the blood cell samples. This clone was observed once. Its antigen specificity is not known. Base qualities are missing; no much larger clone stands one base away. The library was produced with the immunoSEQ multiplex PCR assay. The multiplex PCR relied on a mix of 60 forward primers for TCR Vbeta segments and 13 reverse primers for TCR Jbeta segments. The CDR3 region of rearranged TCR beta genes was amplified from genomic DNA with a multiplex PCR assay. The Illumina HiSeq System was used to sequence the amplified TCR beta libraries as 87-base-pair reads. On the study's bioinformatics: A later analysis counted about 82 million unique TCR beta chains across the 650 to 800 repertoires, and around 9.9 million of these chains were shared by at least two donors. Raw reads were error-corrected and collapsed into unique sequences by a nearest-neighbor algorithm in which closely related sequences were merged to remove PCR and sequencing errors. V, D and J gene segments were assigned by aligning CDR3 sequences to IMGT reference sequences. For a sequence to be retained, at least a six-nucleotide match to both a V gene segment and a J gene segment was required. Rearrangements were called productive when the CDR3 lacked stop codons and stayed in frame with V and J; all others were non-productive. CDR3 was defined by IMGT convention, running from the second conserved V-encoded cysteine to the conserved J-encoded phenylalanine. In an earlier analysis of roughly 610 of the donors, sequences lacking an unambiguous match to a single V gene segment were excluded. An earlier analysis of several hundred of the donors classified V segments as functional when productive rearrangements were above 56.7% and as segregating when the standard deviation between donors was above 5%. A statistical classification framework was developed to diagnose cytomegalovirus status using the catalog of TCR beta chain sequences. In a later analysis, V and J genes were assigned by comparing TCR nucleotide sequences against IMGT/GENE-DB human TR gene sequences. In a later analysis, CDR3 sequences and most-parsimonious VDJ recombination scenarios were assigned using the TCRdist pipeline. In a later analysis, every TCR beta chain was defined by the combination of its CDR3 amino acid sequence and its V-gene family, and reads without a unique V-gene family were dropped. As a way to deal with suspected cross-contamination and a sequencing artifact, a later analysis dropped hundreds of nucleotide sequences that were highly shared and had low generation probability. In a later analysis, a clonal expansion index was calculated for each public chain from normalized within-repertoire ranks of inferred template counts. In a later analysis, generation probabilities were computed with a VDJ recombination model fitted to out-of-frame rearrangements, and the resulting probabilities were checked against IGoR. In a later analysis, hypergeometric tests were used to score TCR-TCR, TCR-HLA and TCR-CMV co-occurrence, with a repertoire-size bias correction applied to TCR pairs. To estimate false discovery rates, a later analysis permuted the HLA or CMV assignments 20 times. In a later analysis, co-occurring TCRs were grouped with DBSCAN, and TCRdist sequence similarity was added when clustering was performed within HLA-allele-positive subsets. Co-occurrence clustering excluded repertoires with fewer than 30,000 or more than 120,000 public chains, plus five with anomalous nucleotide sharing. The clones in this table, taken by TCRdb from immuneACCESS, are in-frame only. Not every clone is retained; where verified, under half of the shortfall comes from an unresolved V gene, and the cause of the rest is unknown. V and J calls and clone size are as listed in that table; D and trimming were resolved from the DNA. The table for this sample lists some 81,000 clones; 72% of them were counted only once. Around 10% of the sample is in the top ten clones.

The CDR3 sequence holds 14 residues, the cysteine and phenylalanine included. Only the CDR3 portion is preserved as DNA: 42 bases, with reading frame beginning at the first base. Taken from the germline V gene, the CDR1 and CDR2 loops are SGHRS and YFSETQ. Deletion took 7 bases off V and 2 bases off J, with a span of 14 bases between the germline ends. This sequence was found in a woman aged 40 to 50 in good health and CMV-seropositive. Sequenced sample: PBMCs. Recombination linked TRBV5-1 to TRBJ2-3, and TRBD1 may be the D gene, going by 5 matching bases. In nucleotides, the sequence is TGCGCCAGCGGCCAGGGTGTATCCACAGATACGCAGTATTTT. Protein translation: CASGQGVSTDTQYF.